The sequence of this TCR beta chain was determined in a study of blood T cell repertoires in COVID-19. The wider study: Sites across the United States, Italy and Spain contributed samples from acute and convalescent COVID-19.

Trimming removed 6 bases from V and 7 bases from J, with 21 bases in between. The CDR3 consists of 15 residues. Germline CDR1 is MNHEY and CDR2 is SVGAGI. Measured with immunoSEQ multiplex PCR; TCRdb has only the in-frame clones, and not every one. The table lists about 110,000 clones, around three quarters of them singletons. The V and J genes are TRBV6-5 and TRBJ2-5; a possible D gene is TRBD2 (5 bases). The TCR comes from a human donor in a cohort sampled during active or convalescent COVID-19. Material: peripheral blood. CDR3 protein: CASSRPPPFRGTQYF. The CDR3 region has the DNA TGTGCCAGCAGCCGCCCCCCACCTTTCCGGGGGACCCAGTACTTC.